The clone carrying this TCR beta chain appeared a few times. Its target is not known. The entry originates in a study of T cells in Graves' hyperthyroidism and ophthalmopathy. Whole-study results and caveats: Ophthalmopathy got predicted by the model a median approximately 6.3 months before its onset. Expanded thyroid clonotypes (above 0.001) were mostly also found in blood.

RNA transcripts provided the source from which TCR beta CDR3 regions were amplified. Using the HTBI primer set, a first-round RT-PCR was run on the TCR CDR3. From the multiplex PCR reads, TCRdb called clonotypes with MiXCR, one entry per CDR3 protein. The table records about 640,000 distinct CDR3 sequences, roughly 20% of them present only once. Under 3 months was the duration of disease in ophthalmopathy patients, who also had a Clinical Activity Score of at least 3 and a NOSPECS grade of at least 4. The diagnostic basis comprised clinical symptoms, serum thyroxine and TRAb, thyroid ultrasound and orbital computed tomography. CDR3 length equals 14 residues. The germline gives CDR1 SGHTA, CDR2 FQGNSA. V gave up 4 bases and J gave up 7 bases, with 13 bases separating them.

This TCR was recovered from a man under 40 with Graves' ophthalmopathy. Sequencing was performed on blood. The chain recombines TRBV7-2 with TRBJ2-2; TRBD1 is a possible D gene (5 bases). The CDR3 here is CASSSTGGVGELFF. CDR3 sequence (DNA): TGTGCCAGCAGCTCCACAGGTGGCGTCGGGGAGCTGTTTTTT.